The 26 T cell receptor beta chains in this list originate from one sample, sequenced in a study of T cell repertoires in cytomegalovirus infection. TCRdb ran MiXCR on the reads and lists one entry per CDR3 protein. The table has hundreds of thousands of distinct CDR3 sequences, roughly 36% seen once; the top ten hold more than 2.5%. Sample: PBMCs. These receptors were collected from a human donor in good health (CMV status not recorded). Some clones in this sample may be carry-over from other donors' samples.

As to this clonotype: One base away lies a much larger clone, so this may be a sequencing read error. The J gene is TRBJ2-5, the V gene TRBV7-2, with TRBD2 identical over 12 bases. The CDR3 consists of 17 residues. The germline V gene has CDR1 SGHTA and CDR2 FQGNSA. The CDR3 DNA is TGTGCCTGCAGCGAACGGACTAGCGGGAAAGGACAAGAGACCCAGTACTTC. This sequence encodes CACSERTSGKGQETQYF.

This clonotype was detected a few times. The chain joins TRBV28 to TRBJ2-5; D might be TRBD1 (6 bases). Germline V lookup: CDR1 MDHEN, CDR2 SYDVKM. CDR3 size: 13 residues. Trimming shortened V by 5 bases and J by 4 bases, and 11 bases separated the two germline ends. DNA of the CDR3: TGTGCCAGCAGTAGGGGGACCAGAGAGACCCAGTACTTC. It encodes CASSRGTRETQYF.

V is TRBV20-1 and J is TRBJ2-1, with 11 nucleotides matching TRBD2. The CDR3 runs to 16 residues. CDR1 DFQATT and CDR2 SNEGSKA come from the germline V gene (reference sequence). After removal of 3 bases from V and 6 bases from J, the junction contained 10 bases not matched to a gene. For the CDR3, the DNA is TGCAGTGCTAGGAGTAGCGGGAGGGCCTTAGGCAATGAGCAGTTCTTC. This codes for CSARSSGRALGNEQFF.

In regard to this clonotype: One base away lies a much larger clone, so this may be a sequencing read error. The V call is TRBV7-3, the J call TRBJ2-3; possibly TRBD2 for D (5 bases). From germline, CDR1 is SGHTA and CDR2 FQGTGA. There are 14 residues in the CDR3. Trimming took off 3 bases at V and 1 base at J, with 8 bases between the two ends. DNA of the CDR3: TGTGCCAGCAGCTTCGGGGTCCGCACAGATACGCAGTATTTT. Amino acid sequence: CASSFGVRTDTQYF.

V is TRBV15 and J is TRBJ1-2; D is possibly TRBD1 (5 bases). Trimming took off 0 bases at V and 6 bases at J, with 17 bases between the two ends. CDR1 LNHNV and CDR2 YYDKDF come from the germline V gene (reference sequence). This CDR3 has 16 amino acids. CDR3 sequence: CATSRDLVGQKNGYTF. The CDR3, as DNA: TGTGCCACCAGCAGAGATCTGGTAGGACAAAAAAATGGCTACACCTTC.

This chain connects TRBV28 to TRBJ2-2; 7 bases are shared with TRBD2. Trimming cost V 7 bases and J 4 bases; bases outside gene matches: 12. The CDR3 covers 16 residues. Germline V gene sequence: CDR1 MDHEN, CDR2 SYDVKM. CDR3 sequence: CASTLNLPGGTGELFF. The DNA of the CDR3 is TGTGCCAGCACCTTGAATCTACCGGGGGGCACCGGGGAGCTGTTTTTT.

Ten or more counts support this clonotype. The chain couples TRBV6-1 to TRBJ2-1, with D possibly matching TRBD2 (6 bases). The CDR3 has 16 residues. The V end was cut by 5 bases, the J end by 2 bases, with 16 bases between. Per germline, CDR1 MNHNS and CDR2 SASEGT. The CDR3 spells CASSPPGGKAYNEQFF. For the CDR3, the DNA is TGTGCCAGCAGTCCCCCCGGAGGGAAAGCCTACAATGAGCAGTTCTTC.

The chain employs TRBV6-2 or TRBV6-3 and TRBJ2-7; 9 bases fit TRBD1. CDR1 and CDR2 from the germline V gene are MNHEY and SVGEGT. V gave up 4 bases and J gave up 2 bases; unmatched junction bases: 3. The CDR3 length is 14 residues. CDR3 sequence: CASSWTGVPYEQYF. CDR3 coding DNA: TGTGCCAGCAGTTGGACAGGGGTCCCCTACGAGCAGTACTTC.

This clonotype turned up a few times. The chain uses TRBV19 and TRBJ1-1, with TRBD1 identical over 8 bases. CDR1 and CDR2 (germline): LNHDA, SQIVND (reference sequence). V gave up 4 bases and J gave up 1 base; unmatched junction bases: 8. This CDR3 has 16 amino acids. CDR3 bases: TGTGCCAGTAGTACGCTAAGGGACAGGACGAACACTGAAGCTTTCTTT. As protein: CASSTLRDRTNTEAFF.

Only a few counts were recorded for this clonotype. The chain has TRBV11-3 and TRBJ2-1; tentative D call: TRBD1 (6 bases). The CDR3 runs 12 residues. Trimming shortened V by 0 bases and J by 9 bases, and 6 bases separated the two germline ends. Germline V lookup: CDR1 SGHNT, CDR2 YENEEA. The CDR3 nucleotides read TGTGCCAGCAGCTTAGACAGGGGTGAGCAGTTCTTC. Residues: CASSLDRGEQFF.

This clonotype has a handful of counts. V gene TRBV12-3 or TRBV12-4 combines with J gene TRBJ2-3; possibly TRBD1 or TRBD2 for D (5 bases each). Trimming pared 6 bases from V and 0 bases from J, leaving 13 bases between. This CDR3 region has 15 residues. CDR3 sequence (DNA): TGTGCCAGCAGCTTCGGGACGGGGAGCACAGATACGCAGTATTTT. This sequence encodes CASSFGTGSTDTQYF.

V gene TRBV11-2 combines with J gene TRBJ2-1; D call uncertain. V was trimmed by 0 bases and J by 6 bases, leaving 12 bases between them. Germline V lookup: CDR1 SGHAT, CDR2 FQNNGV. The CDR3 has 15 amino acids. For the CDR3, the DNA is TGTGCCAGCAGCTTAGAGCTGGGCCGGAGCAATGAGCAGTTCTTC. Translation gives CASSLELGRSNEQFF.

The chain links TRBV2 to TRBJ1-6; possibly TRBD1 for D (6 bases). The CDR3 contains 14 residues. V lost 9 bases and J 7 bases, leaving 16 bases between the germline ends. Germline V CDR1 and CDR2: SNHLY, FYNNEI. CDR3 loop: CARASGHQNSPLHF. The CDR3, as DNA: TGTGCCAGAGCCTCGGGACACCAAAATTCACCCCTCCACTTT.

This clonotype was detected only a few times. The DNA for the CDR3 is TGTGCCACCCGGACAGGCACAGATACGCAGTATTTT. Translated: CATRTGTDTQYF. The genes are TRBV10-3 and TRBJ2-3, with D possibly TRBD1 on 6 matching bases. V gave up 10 bases and J gave up 1 base, with 9 bases separating them. CDR3 length: 12 residues. CDR1 and CDR2 from the germline V gene are ENHRY and SYGVKD.

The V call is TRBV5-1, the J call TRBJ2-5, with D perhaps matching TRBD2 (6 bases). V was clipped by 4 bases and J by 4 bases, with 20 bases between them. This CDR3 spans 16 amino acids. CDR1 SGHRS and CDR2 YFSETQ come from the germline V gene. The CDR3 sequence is CASSPQWRGYGETQYF. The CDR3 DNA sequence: TGCGCCAGCAGCCCTCAGTGGCGGGGCTACGGAGAGACCCAGTACTTC.

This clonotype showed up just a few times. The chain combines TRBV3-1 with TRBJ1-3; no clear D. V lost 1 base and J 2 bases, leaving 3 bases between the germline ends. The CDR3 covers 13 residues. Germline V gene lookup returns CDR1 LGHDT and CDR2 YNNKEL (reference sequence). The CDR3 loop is CASSQGAGNTIYF. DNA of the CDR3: TGTGCCAGCAGCCAAGGGGCTGGAAACACCATATATTTT.

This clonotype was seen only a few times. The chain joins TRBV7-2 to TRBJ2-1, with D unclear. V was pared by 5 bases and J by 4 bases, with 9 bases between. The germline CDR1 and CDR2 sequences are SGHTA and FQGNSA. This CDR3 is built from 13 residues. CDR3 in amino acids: CASSPRRYNEQFF. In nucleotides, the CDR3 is TGTGCCAGCAGCCCACGACGGTACAATGAGCAGTTCTTC. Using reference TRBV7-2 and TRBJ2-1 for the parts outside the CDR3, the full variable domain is GAGVSQSPSNKVTEKGKDVELRCDPISGHTALYWYRQSLGQGLEFLIYFQGNSAPDKSGLPSDRFSAERTGGSVSTLTIQRTQQEDSAVYLCASSPRRYNEQFFGPGTRLTVL.

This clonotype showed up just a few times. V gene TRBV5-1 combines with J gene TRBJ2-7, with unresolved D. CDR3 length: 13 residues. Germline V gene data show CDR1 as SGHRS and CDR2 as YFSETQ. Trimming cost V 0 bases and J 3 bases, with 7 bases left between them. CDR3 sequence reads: CASSLGGRYEQYF. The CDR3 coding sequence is TGCGCCAGCAGCTTGGGGGGTCGCTACGAGCAGTACTTC. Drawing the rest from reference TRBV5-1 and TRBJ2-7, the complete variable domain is KAGVTQTPRYLIKTRGQQVTLSCSPISGHRSVSWYQQTPGQGLQFLFEYFSETQRNKGNFPGRFSGRQFSNSRSEMNVSTLELGDSALYLCASSLGGRYEQYFGPGTRLTVT.

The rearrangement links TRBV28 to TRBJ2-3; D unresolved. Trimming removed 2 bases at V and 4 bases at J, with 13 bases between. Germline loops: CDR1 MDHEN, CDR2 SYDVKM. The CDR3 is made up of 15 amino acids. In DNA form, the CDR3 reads TGTGCCAGCAGTTTAGGCCCCTCCCTGGCAGATACGCAGTATTTT. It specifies CASSLGPSLADTQYF.

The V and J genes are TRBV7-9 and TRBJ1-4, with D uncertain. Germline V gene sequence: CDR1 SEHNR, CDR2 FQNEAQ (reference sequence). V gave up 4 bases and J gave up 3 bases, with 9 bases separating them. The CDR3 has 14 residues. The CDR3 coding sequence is TGTGCCAGCAGCTCTTCCTGGGCTAATGAAAAACTGTTTTTT. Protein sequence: CASSSSWANEKLFF. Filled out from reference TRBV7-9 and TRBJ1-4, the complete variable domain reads DTGVSQNPRHKITKRGQNVTFRCDPISEHNRLYWYRQTLGQGPEFLTYFQNEAQLEKSRLLSDRFSAERPKGSFSTLEIQRTEQGDSAMYLCASSSSWANEKLFFGSGTQLSVL.

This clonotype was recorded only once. The DNA of the CDR3 is TGTGCCTCTCTAGGCGAATACGAGCAGTACTTC. As protein: CASLGEYEQYF. This chain connects TRBV10-3 to TRBJ2-7, with no clear D. CDR1 and CDR2 from the germline V gene are ENHRY and SYGVKD. V was trimmed by 11 bases and J by 4 bases, leaving 12 bases between them. The CDR3 is 11 residues long.

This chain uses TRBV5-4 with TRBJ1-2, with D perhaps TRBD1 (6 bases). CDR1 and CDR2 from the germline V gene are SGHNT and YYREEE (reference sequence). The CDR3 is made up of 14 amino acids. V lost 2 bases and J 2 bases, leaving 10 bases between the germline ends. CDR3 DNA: TGTGCCAGCAGCTTTCGAGGGGGAAACTATGGCTACACCTTC. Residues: CASSFRGGNYGYTF.

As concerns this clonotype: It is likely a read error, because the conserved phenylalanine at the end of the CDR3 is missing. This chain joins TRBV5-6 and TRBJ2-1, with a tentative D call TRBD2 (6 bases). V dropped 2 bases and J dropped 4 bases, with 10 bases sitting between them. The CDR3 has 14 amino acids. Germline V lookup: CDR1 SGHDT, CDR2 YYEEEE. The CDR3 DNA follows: TGTGCCAGCAGCTTCGGCGGGATTTACAATGAGCAGTTCTTA. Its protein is CASSFGGIYNEQFL.

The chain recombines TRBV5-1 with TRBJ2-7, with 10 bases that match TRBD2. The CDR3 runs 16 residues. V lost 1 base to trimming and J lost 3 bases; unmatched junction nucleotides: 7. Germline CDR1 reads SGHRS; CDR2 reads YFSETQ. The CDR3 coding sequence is TGCGCCAGCAGCTTGAGGGGGACTAGCGAATACTACGAGCAGTACTTC. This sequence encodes CASSLRGTSEYYEQYF.

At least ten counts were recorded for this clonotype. In DNA, the CDR3 is TGTGCCAGCAGTTCTGGCGGGCGCACAGATACGCAGTATTTT. It yields the protein CASSSGGRTDTQYF. The J gene is TRBJ2-3, the V gene TRBV6-2 or TRBV6-3; TRBD2 might be the D (5 bases). CDR1 is MNHEY, CDR2 SVGEGT, per germline. The CDR3 is 14 amino acids. Trimming stripped 4 bases from V and 1 base from J, with 9 bases between.

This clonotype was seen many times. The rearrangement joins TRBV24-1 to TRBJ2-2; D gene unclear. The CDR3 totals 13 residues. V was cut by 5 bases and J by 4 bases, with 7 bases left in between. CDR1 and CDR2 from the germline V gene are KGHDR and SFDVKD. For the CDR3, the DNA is TGTGCCACCAGTGGCAGCACCACCGGGGAGCTGTTTTTT. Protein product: CATSGSTTGELFF.